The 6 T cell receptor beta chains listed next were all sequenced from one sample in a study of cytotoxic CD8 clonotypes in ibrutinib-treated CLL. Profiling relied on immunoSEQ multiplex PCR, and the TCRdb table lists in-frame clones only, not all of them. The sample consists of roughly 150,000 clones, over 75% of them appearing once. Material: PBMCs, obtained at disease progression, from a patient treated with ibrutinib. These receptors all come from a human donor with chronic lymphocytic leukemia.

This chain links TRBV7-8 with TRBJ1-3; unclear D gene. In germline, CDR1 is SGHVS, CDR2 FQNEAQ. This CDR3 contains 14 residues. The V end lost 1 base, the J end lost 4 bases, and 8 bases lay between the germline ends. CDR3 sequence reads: CASSLEYFGNTIYF. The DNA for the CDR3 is TGTGCCAGCAGCTTAGAGTACTTCGGAAACACCATATATTTT.

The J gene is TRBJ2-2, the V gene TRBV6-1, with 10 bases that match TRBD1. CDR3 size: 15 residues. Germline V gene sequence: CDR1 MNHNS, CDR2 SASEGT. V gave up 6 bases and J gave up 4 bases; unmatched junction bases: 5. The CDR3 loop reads CASRLTGGGTGELFF. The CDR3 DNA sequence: TGTGCCAGCAGGCTGACAGGGGGCGGCACCGGGGAGCTGTTTTTT.

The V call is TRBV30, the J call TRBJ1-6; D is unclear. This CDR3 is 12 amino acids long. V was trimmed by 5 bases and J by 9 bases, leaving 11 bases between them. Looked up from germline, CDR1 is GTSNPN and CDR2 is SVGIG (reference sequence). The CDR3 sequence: CAWGTGSSPLHF. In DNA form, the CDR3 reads TGTGCCTGGGGTACCGGGAGTTCACCCCTCCACTTT.

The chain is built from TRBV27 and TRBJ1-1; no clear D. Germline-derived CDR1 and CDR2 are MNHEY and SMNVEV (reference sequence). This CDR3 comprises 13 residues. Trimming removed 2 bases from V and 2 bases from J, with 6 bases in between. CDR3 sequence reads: CASSLEVNTEAFF. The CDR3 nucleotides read TGTGCCAGCAGTTTAGAGGTTAACACTGAAGCTTTCTTT.

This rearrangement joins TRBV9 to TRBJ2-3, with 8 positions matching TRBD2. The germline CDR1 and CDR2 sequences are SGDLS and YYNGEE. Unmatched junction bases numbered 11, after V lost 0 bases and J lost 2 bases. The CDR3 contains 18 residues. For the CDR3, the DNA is TGTGCCAGCAGCGTAGACCGCCCGGGAGGGTACCTCACAGATACGCAGTATTTT. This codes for CASSVDRPGGYLTDTQYF.

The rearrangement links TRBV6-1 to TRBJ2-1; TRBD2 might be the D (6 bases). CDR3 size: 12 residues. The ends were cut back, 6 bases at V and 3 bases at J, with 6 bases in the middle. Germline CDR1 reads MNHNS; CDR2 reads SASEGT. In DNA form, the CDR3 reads TGTGCCAGCAGGACTAGCTACAATGAGCAGTTCTTC. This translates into CASRTSYNEQFF.